The 5 T cell receptor beta chains listed next were all sequenced from one sample in a study of T cell responses to AZD1222 COVID-19 vaccine listed by TCRdb under 2021. Library construction relied on the immunoSEQ multiplex PCR assay. TCRdb took this table from immuneACCESS and kept in-frame rearrangements with V and J called. Such tables lack part of the clones; where checked against another copy, unresolved V genes explain under half of the gap, and the rest is unexplained. This sample comprises about 100,000 clones, roughly nine tenths of them detected only once. The ten largest clones represent 16% of the sample. The time point label for this specimen denotes: baseline before first vaccination. The source was peripheral blood, collected on day 0 of AZD1222 vaccination. The receptors were gathered from an adult in good health.

The chain combines TRBV5-1 with TRBJ1-1, with D unclear. Germline V gives CDR1 SGHRS, CDR2 YFSETQ. V shed 0 bases and J shed 1 base, with 10 bases lying between them. CDR3 length: 15 residues. In nucleotides, the CDR3 is TGCGCCAGCAGCTTGGTGGGAAGCCAGAACACTGAAGCTTTCTTT. Its protein product is CASSLVGSQNTEAFF.

The chain carries TRBV14 and TRBJ1-2, with 11 bases identical to TRBD1. Trimming took 3 bases from V and 5 from J; bases not matched to a gene: 5. The CDR3 contains 15 residues. Looked up from germline, CDR1 is SGHDN and CDR2 is FVKESK. CDR3 loop: CASSHRTGGRYGYTF. The DNA for the CDR3 is TGTGCCAGCAGCCACCGGACAGGGGGCAGATATGGCTACACCTTC.

This rearrangement joins TRBV5-4 to TRBJ2-1; D not resolved. The V and J ends lost 0 bases and 5 bases respectively, with 12 bases between them. The CDR3 covers 15 residues. Germline lookup yields CDR1 SGHNT and CDR2 YYREEE (reference sequence). The CDR3 reads CASSLVSSQDNEQFF. As DNA, the CDR3 is TGTGCCAGCAGCTTGGTGAGTAGCCAGGACAATGAGCAGTTCTTC.

Regarding this clone: The same CDR3 arises from other DNA sequences in this sample as well. V is TRBV3-1 (or the pseudogene TRBV3-2) and J is TRBJ1-5; D gene unclear. The germline V gene encodes CDR1 LGHDT and CDR2 YNNKEL (reference sequence). The germline V and J ends were trimmed by 0 bases and 4 bases, with 4 bases remaining between them. This CDR3 has 13 amino acids. CDR3 DNA: TGTGCCAGCAGCCAAGATCGAAATCAGCCCCAGCATTTT. This gives the protein CASSQDRNQPQHF.

V is TRBV3-1 (or the pseudogene TRBV3-2) and J is TRBJ2-7; possibly TRBD2 for D (6 bases). Germline V gives CDR1 LGHDT, CDR2 YNNKEL (reference sequence). The CDR3 is 15 residues long. V lost 4 bases and J lost 1, with 14 bases in between. CDR3 DNA: TGTGCCAGCAGCCCTGCGGGGCTGACTTCCTACGAGCAGTACTTC. Its protein product is CASSPAGLTSYEQYF.